A single sample gave rise to the 4 T cell receptor beta chains below, sequenced in a study of shared clonotypes between healthy human individuals. Sequencing was performed with immunoSEQ multiplex PCR; in TCRdb, only in-frame clones are kept and a portion is missing. The data show around 1,100,000 clones, about 72% seen once. Sample: memory CD4+ T cells from PBMCs. Subset specified: CD45RA-negative fraction. These TCRs come from a man between 18 and 29 years old in good health. Some clones in this sample may be carry-over from other donors' samples.

V gene TRBV2 combines with J gene TRBJ2-6, with 9 bases matching TRBD1. Germline loops: CDR1 SNHLY, CDR2 FYNNEI. The ends lost 6 bases at V and 2 bases at J; junction bases unmatched: 2. The CDR3 length is 15 residues. DNA of the CDR3: TGTGCCAGCAGAGGGGACAGGGCTGGGGCCAACGTCCTGACTTTC. Protein: CASRGDRAGANVLTF.

The chain joins TRBV18 to TRBJ2-7; D is uncertain. The CDR3 covers 12 residues. Between the trimmed V and J ends, which lost 3 bases and 6 bases, there was a span of 9 bases. Per germline, CDR1 KGHSH and CDR2 LQKENI. The CDR3, as DNA: TGTGCCAGCTCACCCCAACCATCCGAGCAGTACTTC. Translation: CASSPQPSEQYF.

The rearrangement uses TRBV6-6 and TRBJ2-1; unclear D gene. V was pared by 4 bases and J by 9 bases, with 13 bases between. In germline, CDR1 is MNHNY, CDR2 SVGAGI (reference sequence). The CDR3 extends over 13 amino acids. The CDR3 is CASSSGGTGEQFF. Here the CDR3 DNA reads TGTGCCAGCAGTTCCGGTGGTACGGGTGAGCAGTTCTTC.

This clone was recorded once. The rearrangement joins TRBV6-1 to TRBJ1-2; possible D gene TRBD1, 6 bases. V shed 4 bases and J shed 9 bases, with 18 bases lying between them. The CDR3 runs to 14 residues. Germline V CDR1 and CDR2: MNHNS, SASEGT. CDR3 protein: CASSASQGPGRYTF. The CDR3 DNA follows: TGTGCCAGCAGTGCTTCGCAGGGGCCGGGTCGCTACACCTTC.